This T cell receptor (beta chain) was retrieved from a study of T-cell memory formation after mild COVID-19. Whole-study context: Clusters were largely donor specific. Study-level points and caveats: A balance of CD4 and CD8 characterized clones contracting day 15 to 85, whereas later expanders leaned CD4+.

One entry per CDR3 protein results from TCRdb running MiXCR on the 5' RACE reads. The sample holds roughly 610,000 distinct CDR3 sequences; around a sixth are singletons and the top ten take 8.1%. This clonotype was counted only a few times. The antigen remains undetermined. This CDR3 contains 15 residues. Germline CDR1 and CDR2: DFQATT and SNEGSKA (reference sequence). V was clipped by 6 bases and J by 2 bases, with 20 bases between them. The sample was PBMCs or a T cell subset sorted from them (not recorded which). This chain connects TRBV20-1 to TRBJ2-7; D is possibly TRBD1 or TRBD2 (5 bases each). The source is an adult woman who had mild COVID-19 (a few samples of this study predate the infection). Cell type and time point are not known. The CDR3 nucleotides read TGCAGTGCCTACCGAGGGGTCAGGGCGACCTACGAGCAGTACTTC. It yields the protein CSAYRGVRATYEQYF.